The 14 T cell receptor beta chains reported below all come from one sample, sequenced in a study of spatial heterogeneity in lung cancer. TCRdb recomputed calls from the 5' RACE reads with MiXCR, one row per CDR3 protein. The sample records more than 95,000 distinct CDR3 sequences, over 9% being singletons. Time point meaning: blood at routine non-recurrence follow-up after resection. Frozen PBMC, nontumor lung or tumor provided whole RNA, which was sequenced unsorted. The specimen was PBMCs, collected at follow-up. These receptors were collected from a male donor with early-stage non-small cell lung cancer.

This clonotype appeared a few times. The chain uses TRBV28 and TRBJ1-2; D remains ambiguous. The germline gives CDR1 MDHEN, CDR2 SYDVKM. This CDR3 has 14 residues. The V end lost 6 bases, the J end lost 4 bases, and 15 bases lay between the germline ends. CDR3 coding DNA: TGTGCCAGCAGCCGCCTTGATTTTCTCTATGGCTACACCTTC. Residues: CASSRLDFLYGYTF.

This clonotype was recorded at least ten times. V usage is TRBV27 and J usage is TRBJ2-7; TRBD1 might be the D (6 bases). The CDR3 runs to 14 residues. Trimming stripped 3 bases from V and 6 bases from J, with 15 bases between. Germline CDR1 is MNHEY and CDR2 is SMNVEV (reference sequence). The CDR3 region is CASSFPTGSGEQYF. The CDR3 DNA follows: TGTGCCAGCAGTTTTCCGACAGGATCGGGCGAGCAGTACTTC.

This clonotype was seen a handful of times. J is TRBJ1-6 and V is TRBV20-1; unclear D gene. This CDR3 is 14 amino acids long. Germline V gene lookup returns CDR1 DFQATT and CDR2 SNEGSKA (reference sequence). V was shortened by 1 base and J by 0 bases, with 4 bases between the two germline ends. This CDR3 is CSARARSYNSPLHF. The CDR3 nucleotides are TGCAGTGCTAGAGCTCGCTCCTATAATTCACCCCTCCACTTT.

This chain links TRBV9 with TRBJ2-4, with D perhaps TRBD1 (5 bases). Trimming cost V 2 bases and J 7 bases, with 10 bases left between them. Germline loops: CDR1 SGDLS, CDR2 YYNGEE. The CDR3 runs 13 residues. Written as DNA, the CDR3 is TGTGCCAGCAGCGTCTCTTCAGGGAACATTCAGTACTTC. It translates to CASSVSSGNIQYF. The full variable domain, its missing parts supplied by reference TRBV9 and TRBJ2-4, is DSGVTQTPKHLITATGQRVTLRCSPRSGDLSVYWYQQSLDQGLQFLIQYYNGEERAKGNILERFSAQQFPDLHSELNLSSLELGDSALYFCASSVSSGNIQYFGAGTRLSVL.

This clonotype has more than one count but fewer than ten. The V call is TRBV12-3 or TRBV12-4, the J call TRBJ2-7; a possible D gene is TRBD1 (7 bases). The CDR3 consists of 15 residues. V was pared by 8 bases and J by 2 bases, with 19 bases between. The CDR3 bases are TGTGCCAGCGCTGCCGGCGGGACAGCTACCTACGAGCAGTACTTC. It translates to CASAAGGTATYEQYF.

The chain carries TRBV7-9 and TRBJ2-4; D ambiguous. CDR1 and CDR2 (germline): SEHNR, FQNEAQ (reference sequence). The length of the CDR3 is 16 residues. V gave up 1 base and J gave up 5 bases, with 15 bases separating them. CDR3 in DNA: TGTGCCAGCAGCTTAGTTGGTCGGTGGTTCGAAAACATTCAGTACTTC. Translated: CASSLVGRWFENIQYF.

The V gene is TRBV15, the J gene TRBJ1-2; tentatively, D is TRBD1 (6 bases). Germline lookup yields CDR1 LNHNV and CDR2 YYDKDF (reference sequence). The CDR3 totals 15 residues. The V and J ends lost 2 bases and 0 bases respectively, with 10 bases between them. CDR3 residues: CATSRMDRANYGYTF. The DNA for the CDR3 is TGTGCCACCAGCAGAATGGACAGAGCTAACTATGGCTACACCTTC.

This clonotype was found a few times. This chain connects TRBV7-2 to TRBJ2-1; 7 bases fit TRBD1. This CDR3 is built from 15 residues. CDR1 is SGHTA, CDR2 FQGNSA, per germline. V lost 0 bases and J lost 9; bases outside the gene matches: 8. This CDR3 reads CASSLASRGLGEQFF. CDR3 DNA sequence: TGTGCCAGCAGCTTAGCGTCGAGGGGGCTGGGTGAGCAGTTCTTC.

J is TRBJ1-3 and V is TRBV25-1; D is uncertain. The CDR3 loop spans 15 amino acids. V lost 5 bases to trimming and J lost 3 bases, with 14 bases between them. The germline gives CDR1 MGHDK, CDR2 SYGVNS. For the CDR3, the DNA is TGTGCCAGCAGTAAAGGCCACGACGGTGGAAACACCATATATTTT. It is translated as CASSKGHDGGNTIYF.

The gene calls are TRBV15 and TRBJ2-3; D possibly matches TRBD1 or TRBD2 (6 bases each). V lost 5 bases, J lost 5 bases, and 20 bases lay in between. CDR3 length: 16 residues. CDR1 and CDR2 (germline): LNHNV, YYDKDF (reference sequence). The CDR3 nucleotides are TGTGCCACCAGCCCCAAAAACCCGGGGGCGGTAGATACGCAGTATTTT. It encodes CATSPKNPGAVDTQYF.

V usage is TRBV7-6 and J usage is TRBJ2-1; 9 bases fit TRBD2. CDR1 is SGHVS and CDR2 is FNYEAQ in the germline V gene. The CDR3 extends over 13 amino acids. The V and J ends lost 5 bases and 10 bases, in that order; junction bases with no gene match: 6. CDR3 sequence: CASSQAGGREQFF. In DNA, the CDR3 is TGTGCCAGCAGCCAAGCGGGGGGCCGCGAGCAGTTCTTC.

Judged by abundance, this clonotype is medium-sized (0.01 to 0.1%). The V call is TRBV5-4, the J call TRBJ2-5; 9 nucleotides match TRBD2. Germline values: CDR1 SGHNT, CDR2 YYREEE (reference sequence). Germline trimming cut 0 bases from V and 4 bases from J; bases unmatched to any gene: 4. The CDR3 sequence is 15 residues long. CDR3 nucleotide sequence: TGTGCCAGCAGCTTGGCCGGTAGCGGGGGAGAGACCCAGTACTTC. It specifies CASSLAGSGGETQYF.

This clonotype came up many times. This sequence joins TRBV4-2 and TRBJ1-5, with 11 bases aligning to TRBD1. The CDR3 is 15 residues long. Germline values: CDR1 LGHNA, CDR2 YNFKEQ. V trimming: 2 bases; J trimming: 6 bases; junction bases outside the gene matches: 3. The CDR3 reads CASSQTGTGGQPQHF. DNA for the CDR3: TGTGCCAGCAGCCAAACCGGGACAGGGGGTCAGCCCCAGCATTTT.

The gene calls are TRBV7-2 and TRBJ1-5; D is unclear. The CDR3 covers 15 residues. With 4 bases removed from V and 4 bases from J, the gap between germline ends came to 14 bases. CDR1 is SGHTA and CDR2 is FQGNSA in the germline V gene. CDR3 amino acids: CASSWRYGGNQPQHF. In DNA, the CDR3 is TGTGCCAGCAGCTGGCGTTACGGAGGAAATCAGCCCCAGCATTTT.